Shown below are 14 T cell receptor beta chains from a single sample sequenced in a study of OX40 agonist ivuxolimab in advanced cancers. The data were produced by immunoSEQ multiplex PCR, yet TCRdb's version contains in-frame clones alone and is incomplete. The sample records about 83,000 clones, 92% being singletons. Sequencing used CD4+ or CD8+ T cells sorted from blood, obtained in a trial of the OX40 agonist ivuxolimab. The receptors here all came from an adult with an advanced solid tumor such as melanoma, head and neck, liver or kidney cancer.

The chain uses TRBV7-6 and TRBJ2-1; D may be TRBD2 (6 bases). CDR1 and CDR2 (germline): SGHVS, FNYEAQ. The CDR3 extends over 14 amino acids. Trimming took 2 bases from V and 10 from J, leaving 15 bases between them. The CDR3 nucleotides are TGTGCCAGCAGCTTAAAAACTAGCTCATGGGAGCAGTTCTTC. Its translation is CASSLKTSSWEQFF.

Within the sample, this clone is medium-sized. The CDR3 loop is CASSSIDRETGELFF. In nucleotides, the CDR3 is TGTGCCAGCAGCTCAATAGACAGGGAGACCGGGGAGCTGTTTTTT. This rearrangement joins TRBV7-9 to TRBJ2-2; 7 positions agree with TRBD1. The CDR3 is 15 amino acids. Trimming at V came to 4 bases and at J to 5 bases, leaving 7 bases not matched to a gene. CDR1 is SEHNR, CDR2 FQNEAQ, per germline (reference sequence).

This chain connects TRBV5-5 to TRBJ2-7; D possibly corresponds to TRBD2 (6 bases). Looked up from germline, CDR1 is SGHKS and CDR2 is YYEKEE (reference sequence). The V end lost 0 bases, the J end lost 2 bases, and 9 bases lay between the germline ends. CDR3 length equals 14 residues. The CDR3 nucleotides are TGTGCCAGCAGCTTGGGGGGAGGTACCTACGAGCAGTACTTC. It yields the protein CASSLGGGTYEQYF.

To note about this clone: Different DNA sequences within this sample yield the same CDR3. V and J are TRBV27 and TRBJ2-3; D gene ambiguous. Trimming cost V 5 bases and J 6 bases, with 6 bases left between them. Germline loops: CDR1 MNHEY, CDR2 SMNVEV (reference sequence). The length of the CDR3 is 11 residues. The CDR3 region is CASSATDTQYF. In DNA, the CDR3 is TGTGCCAGCAGTGCCACGGATACGCAGTATTTT.

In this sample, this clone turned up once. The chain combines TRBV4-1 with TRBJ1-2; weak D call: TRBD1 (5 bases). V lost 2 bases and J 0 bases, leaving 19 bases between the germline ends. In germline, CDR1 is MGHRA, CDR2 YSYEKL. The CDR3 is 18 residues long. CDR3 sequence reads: CASSQWDGASEANYGYTF. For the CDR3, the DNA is TGCGCCAGCAGCCAATGGGACGGTGCAAGCGAAGCTAACTATGGCTACACCTTC.

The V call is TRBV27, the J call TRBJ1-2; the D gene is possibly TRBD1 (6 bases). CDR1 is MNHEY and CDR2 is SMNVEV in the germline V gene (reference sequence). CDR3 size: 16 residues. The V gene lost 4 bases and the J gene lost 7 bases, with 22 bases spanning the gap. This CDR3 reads CASSYSRGGGSRGYTF. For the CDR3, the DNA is TGTGCCAGCAGTTATAGCCGTGGGGGGGGCAGTCGTGGCTACACCTTC.

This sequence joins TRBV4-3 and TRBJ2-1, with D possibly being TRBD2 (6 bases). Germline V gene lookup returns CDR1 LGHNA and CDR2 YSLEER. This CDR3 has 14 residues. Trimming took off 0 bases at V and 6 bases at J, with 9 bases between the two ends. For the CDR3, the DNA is TGCGCCAGCAGCCAAGATACTAGCCCCAATGAGCAGTTCTTC. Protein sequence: CASSQDTSPNEQFF.

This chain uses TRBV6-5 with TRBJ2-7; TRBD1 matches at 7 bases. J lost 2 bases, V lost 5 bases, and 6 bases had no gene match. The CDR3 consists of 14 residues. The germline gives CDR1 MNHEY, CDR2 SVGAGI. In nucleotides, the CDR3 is TGTGCCAGCAGTGCCCGACAGGGAACCTACGAGCAGTACTTC. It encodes CASSARQGTYEQYF.

CDR3 region: CASSYPVWTGANVLTF. DNA for the CDR3: TGTGCCAGCAGCTACCCCGTTTGGACTGGGGCCAACGTCCTGACTTTC. The chain recombines TRBV28 with TRBJ2-6; D gene uncertain. CDR1 MDHEN and CDR2 SYDVKM come from the germline V gene. The CDR3 loop spans 16 amino acids. V lost 6 bases and J lost 2, with 14 bases in between. The entire variable domain, with the rest obtained from reference TRBV28 and TRBJ2-6, is as follows: DVKVTQSSRYLVKRTGEKVFLECVQDMDHENMFWYRQDPGLGLRLIYFSYDVKMKEKGDIPEGYSVSREKKERFSLILESASTNQTSMYLCASSYPVWTGANVLTFGAGSRLTVL.

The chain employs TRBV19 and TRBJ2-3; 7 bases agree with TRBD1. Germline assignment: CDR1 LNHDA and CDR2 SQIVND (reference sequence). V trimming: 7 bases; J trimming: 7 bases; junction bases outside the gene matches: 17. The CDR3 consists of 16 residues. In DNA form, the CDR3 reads TGTGCCAGTACCAAATTACCACAGGGGATTGGGAATACGCAGTATTTT. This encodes CASTKLPQGIGNTQYF.

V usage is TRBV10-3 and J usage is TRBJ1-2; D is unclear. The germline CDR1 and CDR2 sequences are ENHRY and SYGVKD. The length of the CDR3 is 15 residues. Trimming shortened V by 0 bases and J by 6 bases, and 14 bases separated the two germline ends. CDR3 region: CAISESNAPEDGYTF. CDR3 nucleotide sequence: TGTGCCATCAGTGAGTCGAATGCCCCGGAAGATGGCTACACCTTC.

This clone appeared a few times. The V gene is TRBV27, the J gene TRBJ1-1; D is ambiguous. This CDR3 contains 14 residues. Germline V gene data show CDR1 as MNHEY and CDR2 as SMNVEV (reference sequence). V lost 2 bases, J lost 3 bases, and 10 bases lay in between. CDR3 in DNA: TGTGCCAGCAGTTTACAGAGGAGGGACACTGAAGCTTTCTTT. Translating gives CASSLQRRDTEAFF.

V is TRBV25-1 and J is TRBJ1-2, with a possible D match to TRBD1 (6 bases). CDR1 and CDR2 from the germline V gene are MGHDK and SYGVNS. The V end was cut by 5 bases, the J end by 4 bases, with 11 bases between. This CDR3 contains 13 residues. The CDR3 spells CASSYRDGYGYTF. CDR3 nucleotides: TGTGCCAGCAGTTACAGGGACGGCTATGGCTACACCTTC.

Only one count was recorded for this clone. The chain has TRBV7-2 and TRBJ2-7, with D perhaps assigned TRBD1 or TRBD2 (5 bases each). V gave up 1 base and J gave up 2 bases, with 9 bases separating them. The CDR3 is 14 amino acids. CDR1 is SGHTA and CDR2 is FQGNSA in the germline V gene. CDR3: CASSLGQGAYEQYF. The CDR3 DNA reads TGTGCCAGCAGCTTAGGCCAGGGAGCCTACGAGCAGTACTTC.